These T cell receptor beta chains were read from a single sample in a study of blood T cells in healthy people across ages. TCRdb used MiXCR to reprocess the 5' RACE reads, holding one entry per CDR3 protein. The sample includes roughly 2 million distinct CDR3 sequences, about 50% of them seen just once. Sequenced input: blood. These receptors all stem from a woman aged 40-49 years in good health. Both conserved end residues are part of each CDR3. Fields, in order: V gene, D gene, J gene, clone size, CDR3 protein, CDR3 DNA. A D gene is named only where the DNA matches it firmly. Clone size is stated in some rows and not others, as once, few, many or a class when expanded.

v_gene: TRBV6-2/TRBV6-3; d_gene: TRBD1; j_gene: TRBJ2-7; abundance: NA; CDR3aa: CAVRKGQNSYEQYF; CDR3nt: TGTGCCGTACGAAAGGGACAGAACTCCTACGAGCAGTACTTC
v_gene: TRBV3-1; d_gene: NA; j_gene: TRBJ1-1; abundance: NA; CDR3aa: CASSQDIGTEAFF; CDR3nt: TGTGCCAGCAGCCAAGATATCGGAACCGAAGCTTTCTTT
v_gene: TRBV5-6; d_gene: NA; j_gene: TRBJ1-2; abundance: few; CDR3aa: CASSLDMTLGYTF; CDR3nt: TGTGCCAGCAGCTTGGATATGACCTTAGGCTACACCTTC
v_gene: TRBV2; d_gene: NA; j_gene: TRBJ2-3; abundance: once; CDR3aa: CADPGGTDTQYF; CDR3nt: TGTGCCGACCCCGGGGGCACAGATACGCAGTATTTT
v_gene: TRBV6-5; d_gene: NA; j_gene: TRBJ2-1; abundance: NA; CDR3aa: CASTGDEQFF; CDR3nt: TGTGCCAGCACAGGTGACGAGCAGTTCTTC
v_gene: TRBV24-1; d_gene: TRBD2; j_gene: TRBJ2-1; abundance: NA; CDR3aa: CATSDLKTGTSGAENSYNEQFF; CDR3nt: TGTGCCACCAGTGATCTCAAGACCGGGACTAGCGGGGCCGAGAACTCCTACAATGAGCAGTTCTTC
v_gene: TRBV18; d_gene: NA; j_gene: TRBJ2-1; abundance: NA; CDR3aa: CASSPGNGQFF; CDR3nt: TGTGCCAGTTCACCAGGGAATGGGCAGTTCTTC
v_gene: TRBV7-8; d_gene: TRBD2; j_gene: TRBJ2-3; abundance: NA; CDR3aa: CASSDRLAGGPDTQYF; CDR3nt: TGTGCCAGCAGCGACAGACTAGCGGGGGGCCCAGATACGCAGTATTTT
v_gene: TRBV6-2/TRBV6-3; d_gene: NA; j_gene: TRBJ2-5; abundance: NA; CDR3aa: CASSRTDNQETQYF; CDR3nt: TGTGCCAGCTCCCGAACAGATAACCAAGAGACCCAGTACTTC
v_gene: TRBV28; d_gene: NA; j_gene: TRBJ2-4; abundance: NA; CDR3aa: CASSSRYEEGKNIQYF; CDR3nt: TGTGCCAGCAGTTCGAGGTACGAGGAGGGGAAAAACATTCAGTACTTC
v_gene: TRBV28; d_gene: NA; j_gene: TRBJ2-1; abundance: NA; CDR3aa: CASRLPQEQFF; CDR3nt: TGTGCCAGCAGATTACCACAAGAGCAGTTCTTC
v_gene: TRBV27; d_gene: TRBD2; j_gene: TRBJ2-3; abundance: NA; CDR3aa: CASSEGLGRTDTQYF; CDR3nt: TGTGCCAGCAGTGAGGGACTAGGGAGAACAGATACGCAGTATTTT
v_gene: TRBV13; d_gene: TRBD2; j_gene: TRBJ2-1; abundance: few; CDR3aa: CASSSGLAENYNEQFF; CDR3nt: TGTGCCAGCAGCTCGGGACTAGCGGAAAACTACAATGAGCAGTTCTTC
v_gene: TRBV7-2; d_gene: TRBD1; j_gene: TRBJ2-5; abundance: NA; CDR3aa: CASSLPWTGGTQYF; CDR3nt: TGTGCCAGCAGCTTACCTTGGACAGGAGGGACCCAGTACTTC
v_gene: TRBV13; d_gene: NA; j_gene: TRBJ2-5; abundance: NA; CDR3aa: CASSFPRGARQETRYF; CDR3nt: TGTGCCAGCAGCTTCCCCCGGGGGGCGCGGCAAGAGACCCGGTACTTC
v_gene: TRBV29-1; d_gene: NA; j_gene: TRBJ1-2; abundance: few; CDR3aa: CSVEGQVYGYTF; CDR3nt: TGCAGCGTTGAAGGACAGGTCTATGGCTACACCTTC
v_gene: TRBV6-5; d_gene: NA; j_gene: TRBJ1-6; abundance: NA; CDR3aa: CASSPPPGAGSPLHF; CDR3nt: TGTGCCAGCAGTCCCCCACCGGGGGCAGGATCACCCCTCCACTTT
v_gene: TRBV5-6; d_gene: NA; j_gene: TRBJ2-3; abundance: NA; CDR3aa: CASSQRPANTQYF; CDR3nt: TGTGCCAGCAGTCAGAGACCGGCAAATACGCAGTATTTT
v_gene: TRBV5-1; d_gene: TRBD1; j_gene: TRBJ1-2; abundance: NA; CDR3aa: CASSSDRMEGYTF; CDR3nt: TGCGCCAGCAGCTCGGACAGGATGGAAGGCTACACCTTC
v_gene: TRBV20-1; d_gene: TRBD1; j_gene: TRBJ2-4; abundance: NA; CDR3aa: CSAWDRGTGNIQYF; CDR3nt: TGCAGTGCGTGGGACAGGGGTACGGGGAACATTCAGTACTTC
v_gene: TRBV20-1; d_gene: NA; j_gene: TRBJ2-3; abundance: NA; CDR3aa: CSARVEGDLNTDTQYF; CDR3nt: TGCAGTGCTAGAGTAGAGGGGGACTTAAACACAGATACGCAGTATTTT
v_gene: TRBV9; d_gene: NA; j_gene: TRBJ2-3; abundance: NA; CDR3aa: CASSVDGVSTDTQYF; CDR3nt: TGTGCCAGCAGCGTAGATGGGGTTAGCACAGATACGCAGTATTTT
v_gene: TRBV2; d_gene: TRBD2; j_gene: TRBJ2-3; abundance: NA; CDR3aa: CASTVAGGSDTQYF; CDR3nt: TGTGCCAGCACGGTAGCGGGGGGGTCAGATACGCAGTATTTT
v_gene: TRBV28; d_gene: TRBD1; j_gene: TRBJ2-1; abundance: NA; CDR3aa: CAGSHDRELSYNEQFF; CDR3nt: TGTGCCGGCAGCCACGACAGGGAATTGTCCTACAATGAGCAGTTCTTC
v_gene: TRBV24-1; d_gene: TRBD1; j_gene: TRBJ2-3; abundance: few; CDR3aa: CATSDPGTVPDTQYF; CDR3nt: TGTGCCACCAGTGATCCCGGGACAGTTCCAGATACGCAGTATTTT
v_gene: TRBV25-1; d_gene: NA; j_gene: TRBJ2-3; abundance: few; CDR3aa: CASSDYQARADTQYF; CDR3nt: TGTGCCAGCAGTGACTACCAAGCTAGGGCAGATACGCAGTATTTT
v_gene: TRBV20-1; d_gene: TRBD1; j_gene: TRBJ1-5; abundance: NA; CDR3aa: CSPGTGGGQPQHF; CDR3nt: TGCAGTCCCGGGACAGGGGGAGGTCAGCCCCAGCATTTT